The 9 T cell receptor beta chains listed next were all sequenced from one sample in a study of blood T cell repertoires in COVID-19. Repertoires were generated with immunoSEQ multiplex PCR, while TCRdb's copy carries only in-frame clones and drops some. The table records around 330,000 clones, roughly 88% of them present only once. Sequenced material: peripheral blood. Receptors originate from a woman in her twenties or thirties with COVID-19, enrolled during active disease.

The chain carries TRBV5-1 and TRBJ1-4, with 9 positions matching TRBD1. J gave up 5 bases and V 6 bases, and 8 bases lay outside the gene matches. Germline CDR1 is SGHRS and CDR2 is YFSETQ. The CDR3 loop spans 15 amino acids. The CDR3 reads CASTSQGAGNEKLFF. Here the CDR3 DNA reads TGCGCCAGCACCTCACAGGGGGCGGGGAATGAAAAACTGTTTTTT.

The chain employs TRBV28 and TRBJ2-6; D unclear. The germline V gene has CDR1 MDHEN and CDR2 SYDVKM. With 3 bases removed from V and 0 bases from J, the gap between germline ends came to 6 bases. The CDR3 has 15 residues. The CDR3 nucleotides read TGTGCCAGCAGTTTTGAGGCCTCTGGGGCCAACGTCCTGACTTTC. Translating gives CASSFEASGANVLTF. Variable domain in full (rest from reference TRBV28 and TRBJ2-6): DVKVTQSSRYLVKRTGEKVFLECVQDMDHENMFWYRQDPGLGLRLIYFSYDVKMKEKGDIPEGYSVSREKKERFSLILESASTNQTSMYLCASSFEASGANVLTFGAGSRLTVL.

This clone was seen just once. The V call is TRBV18, the J call TRBJ1-2; D remains unclear. The CDR3 totals 13 residues. V shed 3 bases and J shed 3 bases, with 8 bases lying between them. Germline CDR1 KGHSH, CDR2 LQKENI. Here the CDR3 reads CASSPTIDYGYTF. The CDR3 coding sequence is TGTGCCAGCTCACCTACTATCGACTATGGCTACACCTTC. The full variable domain, its missing parts supplied by reference TRBV18 and TRBJ1-2, is NAGVMQNPRHLVRRRGQEARLRCSPMKGHSHVYWYRQLPEEGLKFMVYLQKENIIDESGMPKERFSAEFPKEGPSILRIQQVVRGDSAAYFCASSPTIDYGYTFGSGTRLTVV.

The V call is TRBV5-6, the J call TRBJ1-2; TRBD1 is a possible D gene (5 bases). CDR3 length: 13 residues. V was clipped by 1 base and J by 8 bases, with 12 bases between them. In germline, CDR1 is SGHDT, CDR2 YYEEEE. CDR3 loop: CASSLLQGEGYTF. The CDR3 bases are TGTGCCAGCAGCTTGCTTCAGGGTGAGGGCTACACCTTC.

This clone was seen more than once but under ten times. The gene calls are TRBV2 and TRBJ1-1; the D gene is possibly TRBD1 (6 bases). With 5 bases removed from V and 2 bases from J, the gap between germline ends came to 18 bases. Germline CDR1 SNHLY, CDR2 FYNNEI. This CDR3 has 16 amino acids. Here the CDR3 DNA reads TGTGCCAGCAGTCTTACGGACAGATGGGGCAACACTGAAGCTTTCTTT. Translated: CASSLTDRWGNTEAFF.

This clone was observed many times. CDR3 bases: TGTGCCACCAGTGACGCCGGGACAGAACAAGAGACCCAGTACTTC. It encodes CATSDAGTEQETQYF. The rearrangement joins TRBV24-1 to TRBJ2-5, with 7 bases identical to TRBD1. The CDR3 consists of 15 residues. CDR1 is KGHDR and CDR2 is SFDVKD in the germline V gene. V shed 4 bases, J shed 2 bases, and the junction held 6 bases outside the gene matches.

This clone was seen once. The J gene is TRBJ1-4, the V gene TRBV13; D gene uncertain. This CDR3 contains 14 residues. Per germline, CDR1 PRHDT and CDR2 FYEKMQ (reference sequence). Trimming shortened V by 5 bases and J by 7 bases, and 14 bases separated the two germline ends. This chain's CDR3 is CASSRGSIGEKLFF. For the CDR3, the DNA is TGTGCCAGCAGCCGCGGTTCAATTGGTGAAAAACTGTTTTTT.

This clone was observed a single time. The rearrangement joins TRBV18 to TRBJ1-4, with D possibly being TRBD1 (5 bases). This CDR3 has 14 residues. The V gene lost 2 bases and the J gene lost 5 bases, with 9 bases spanning the gap. Germline CDR1 reads KGHSH; CDR2 reads LQKENI. CDR3 DNA sequence: TGTGCCAGCTCACCAGTCAGGGCGAATGAAAAACTGTTTTTT. Translated: CASSPVRANEKLFF.

This chain uses TRBV19 with TRBJ1-6; TRBD1 agrees at 7 bases. The CDR3 covers 15 residues. Germline V gene data show CDR1 as LNHDA and CDR2 as SQIVND (reference sequence). V gave up 5 bases and J gave up 14 bases; unmatched junction bases: 15. The CDR3 loop reads CASSLRDSRLPALHF. The CDR3 DNA reads as TGTGCCAGTAGTCTCCGGGACAGCCGCCTTCCGGCCCTCCACTTT.